The present TCR beta chain was sequenced within a study of cytomegalovirus exposure and HLA in healthy donors. Findings and limits, study-wide: It is likely that the observed cluster of highly shared sequence variants was a sequencing artifact.

PCR was performed using 60 Vbeta and 13 Jbeta primers. Repertoires were generated with immunoSEQ multiplex PCR, while TCRdb's copy carries only in-frame clones and drops some. The sample comprises over 100,000 clones, around 74% of which are singletons, and 5.5% to 8.5% rests with the top ten. This CDR3 is 13 amino acids long. With 8 bases clipped from V and 6 bases from J, the junction kept 8 bases outside the gene matches. CDR1 and CDR2 from the germline V gene are SNHLY and FYNNEI. As to this clone: Its antigen is unknown.

The chain employs TRBV2 and TRBJ2-3, with TRBD1 matching over 7 bases. The clonotype originates from a middle-aged man in good health and CMV-seropositive. Sequenced material: PBMCs. CDR3 in DNA: TGTGCCAGCGAGAGGGGGCCGGGGGATACGCAGTATTTT. Encoded protein: CASERGPGDTQYF.